One and the same sample provided the 15 T cell receptor beta chains below, sequenced in a study of tissue T cells after allogeneic stem cell transplantation. Some clones are missing from TCRdb's copy, which holds only in-frame ones; the method was immunoSEQ multiplex PCR. The repertoire consists of 4,100 or so clones, with 49% occurring once and the leading ten covering roughly 21%. Noted time point: mouse harvest day 14 after allogeneic transplant. Mouse grafts combined 10^7 T-cell-depleted bone marrow cells with 10^6 splenic CD5+ T cells. Sequenced input: lymph node tissue. Every receptor here comes from a female BALB/c mouse given C57BL/6 T cells with graft-versus-host disease after an allogeneic hematopoietic cell transplant.

This clone is large by share. Mouse gene names and germline throughout. The sequence runs out 1 residue before the end of the CDR3; the remainder is reconstructed from the germline J gene. The V gene is TRBV3, the J gene TRBJ2-7; D remains ambiguous. Germline CDR1 reads SNHLY; CDR2 reads FYNGKV (reference sequence). CDR3 length: 11 amino acids. Trimming left V 1 base short and J 7 bases short, with 5 bases between. The part of the CDR3 DNA that was read is TGTGCCAGCAGCTTAGGCTGGGAACAGTAC. Translated: CASSLGWEQY. The entire CDR3 protein is CASSLGWEQYF.

Concerning this clone: These gene names are mouse names. The sequenced fragment ends 1 residue before the CDR3 boundary, so the rest is inferred from the germline J gene. The chain employs TRBV26 and TRBJ1-1; D is unresolved. The ends were cut back, 4 bases at V and 1 base at J, with 4 bases in the middle. The CDR3 has 12 amino acids. Germline CDR1 and CDR2: KGHPV and FQNQEV (reference sequence). CDR3 amino acids: CASSQINTEVFF. The sequenced CDR3 bases are TGTGCCAGCAGTCAAATAAACACAGAAGTCTTC.

As for this clone: The germline and genes are mouse ones. The CDR3 goes on 1 residue after the read ends, and that part is filled in from the germline J gene. This rearrangement joins TRBV13-2 to TRBJ1-1, with TRBD1 matching over 12 bases. Looked up from germline, CDR1 is NNHNN and CDR2 is SYGAGS (reference sequence). This CDR3 is 16 amino acids long. The V gene end was trimmed by 0 bases and the J gene end by 4 bases; junction bases not matched to a gene: 4. CDR3 sequence reads: CASGDAGQGAVTEVFF. The CDR3 DNA, read in part, is TGTGCCAGCGGTGATGCGGGACAGGGGGCTGTCACAGAAGTCTTC.

This clone was counted once. Genes here carry mouse names. The sequenced fragment ends 1 residue before the CDR3 boundary, so the rest is inferred from the germline J gene. The V and J genes are TRBV3 and TRBJ2-2; 7 bases map to TRBD2. V shed 5 bases and J 0 bases; nucleotides not matched to a gene: 6. The CDR3 extends over 16 amino acids. Germline CDR1 SNHLY, CDR2 FYNGKV (reference sequence). The CDR3 sequence: CASSVSGGANTGQLYF. Incomplete CDR3 DNA: TGTGCCAGCAGCGTCTCTGGGGGTGCAAACACCGGGCAGCTCTAC.

There are a few counts of this clone. The gene names here belong to mouse. Read coverage stops 1 residue before the CDR3 terminus; the germline J gene supplies the remainder. The chain uses TRBV5 and TRBJ1-2; TRBD1 matches at 7 bases. The CDR3 contains 13 residues. Germline CDR1 reads LGHNA; CDR2 reads YNLKQL (reference sequence). V lost 4 bases, J lost 1 base, and 0 bases stayed unmatched. CDR3 bases read: TGTGCCAGCAGCCGACAGGGAAACTCCGACTACACC. Its protein is CASSRQGNSDYT. The entire CDR3 reads CASSRQGNSDYTF.

With respect to this clone: Each gene name is a mouse one. The CDR3 end falls 1 residue outside the read, so it is completed with the germline J gene. V usage is TRBV3 and J usage is TRBJ1-1; no clear D gene. Germline V CDR1 and CDR2: SNHLY, FYNGKV (reference sequence). V lost 1 base and J 0 bases, leaving 3 bases between the germline ends. CDR3 length: 13 residues. The CDR3 bases that were read are TGTGCCAGCAGCTTAGTCCCAAACACAGAAGTCTTC. It codes for CASSLVPNTEVF. The whole CDR3 reads CASSLVPNTEVFF.

A remark on this clone: Gene names follow the mouse nomenclature. Read data end 1 residue before the CDR3 end; the end is taken from the germline J gene. This chain connects TRBV24 to TRBJ2-2; 10 bases agree with TRBD2. Trimming removed 0 bases from V and 3 bases from J; junction bases left unmatched: 4. The length of the CDR3 is 17 residues. CDR1 is KGHTA, CDR2 FRNEEI, per germline. The DNA read from the CDR3 is TGTGCCAGCAGTCTGTATCTGGGGGGGCGTGACACCGGGCAGCTCTAC. Translation gives CASSLYLGGRDTGQLY. The entire CDR3 sequence reads CASSLYLGGRDTGQLYF.

About this clone: The genes and germline here are from mouse. The read is 1 residue too short to cover the CDR3 end, so that end is filled in from the germline J gene. The chain uses TRBV15 and TRBJ1-1, with D possibly matching TRBD1 (5 bases). The V gene's germline CDR1 is SGHND and CDR2 FRSKSL. The V and J ends lost 5 bases and 5 bases respectively, with 6 bases between them. CDR3 length equals 11 residues. This chain's CDR3 is CASSRQTEVFF. The sequenced CDR3 bases are TGTGCCAGCAGTCGACAGACAGAAGTCTTC.

About this clone itself: Gene names and germline refer to mouse. CDR3 protein: CASSLDGDTQYF. The DNA read from the CDR3 is TGTGCAAGCAGCTTAGATGGGGACACCCAGTAC. The chain recombines TRBV16 with TRBJ2-5; D gene uncertain. The sequence runs out 1 residue before the end of the CDR3; the remainder is reconstructed from the germline J gene. The germline V gene encodes CDR1 SGHSA and CDR2 FRNQAP. This CDR3 contains 12 residues. Trimming pared 0 bases from V and 6 bases from J, leaving 4 bases between.

To note about this clone: The genes and germline here are from mouse. The read halts 1 residue ahead of the CDR3 end, with the missing end drawn from the germline J gene. The rearrangement links TRBV26 to TRBJ1-1; D is unresolved. The germline V gene encodes CDR1 KGHPV and CDR2 FQNQEV (reference sequence). V lost 0 bases to trimming and J lost 5 bases, with 10 bases between them. This CDR3 has 14 residues. Incomplete CDR3 DNA: TGTGCCAGCAGTCTGTCGAACCACAAAACAGAAGTCTTC. Residues: CASSLSNHKTEVF. In full, the CDR3 is CASSLSNHKTEVFF.

By its share, this clone is medium-sized (0.01 to 0.1%). Here the gene names and germline are mouse. The CDR3 extends 1 residue past the end of the read, so its final part is completed from the germline J gene. The chain carries TRBV19 and TRBJ2-7; possibly TRBD1 for D (5 bases). The CDR3 is made up of 12 amino acids. The V gene lost 5 bases and the J gene lost 7 bases, with 13 bases spanning the gap. Germline CDR1 is FNHDT and CDR2 is SITEND (reference sequence). Partial CDR3 DNA: TGTGCCAGCAGCCCCCCAGGGAGGGAACAGTAC. Encoded protein: CASSPPGREQY. The CDR3 as a whole reads CASSPPGREQYF.

As to this clone: Genes and germline are mouse. The sequenced fragment ends 1 residue before the CDR3 boundary, so the rest is inferred from the germline J gene. The chain is built from TRBV1 and TRBJ2-1; maybe TRBD2 (5 bases). This CDR3 contains 12 residues. The germline gives CDR1 NSQYPW, CDR2 LRSPGD (reference sequence). V lost 3 bases, J lost 7 bases, and 7 bases lay in between. The covered CDR3 bases are TGCACCTGCAGTGCGGTGGGGGCTGAGCAGTTC. Amino acid sequence: CTCSAVGAEQF. The entire CDR3 protein is CTCSAVGAEQFF.

Comment on this clone: Genes and germline come from the mouse. The observed sequence ends 1 residue before the CDR3 terminus, with the missing tail filled in from the germline J gene. The chain joins TRBV3 to TRBJ1-1; D is possibly TRBD1 (5 bases). Germline lookup yields CDR1 SNHLY and CDR2 FYNGKV (reference sequence). This CDR3 region has 14 residues. The germline V and J ends were trimmed by 2 bases and 0 bases, with 7 bases remaining between them. The part of the CDR3 DNA that was read is TGTGCCAGCAGCTTAAGACAGCCAAACACAGAAGTCTTC. It codes for CASSLRQPNTEVF. The CDR3, in full, reads CASSLRQPNTEVFF.

Turning to this clone: Mouse gene names and germline throughout. The CDR3: CASSLGVNTGQLYF. The part of the CDR3 DNA that was read is TGTGCCAGCAGTCTAGGGGTAAACACCGGGCAGCTCTAC. V gene TRBV26 combines with J gene TRBJ2-2; D perhaps matches TRBD1 (5 bases). The read ends 1 residue early relative to the CDR3; the germline J gene fills the gap. The CDR3 has 14 amino acids. V shed 3 bases and J shed 1 base, with 6 bases lying between them. Germline V gene sequence: CDR1 KGHPV, CDR2 FQNQEV (reference sequence).

For this clone: Gene names and germline match the mouse. The CDR3 extends 1 residue past the end of the read, so its final part is completed from the germline J gene. The chain joins TRBV13-1 to TRBJ1-2; D is perhaps TRBD1 (6 bases). CDR1 and CDR2 (germline): NSHNY, SYGAGN. The CDR3 sequence is 18 residues long. Trimming pared 0 bases from V and 0 bases from J, leaving 18 bases between. The CDR3 DNA, read in part, is TGTGCCAGCAGTGATGCCTTTGGGCAGGGGAGGGCAAACTCCGACTACACC. Encoded protein: CASSDAFGQGRANSDYT. The full CDR3 sequence reads CASSDAFGQGRANSDYTF.